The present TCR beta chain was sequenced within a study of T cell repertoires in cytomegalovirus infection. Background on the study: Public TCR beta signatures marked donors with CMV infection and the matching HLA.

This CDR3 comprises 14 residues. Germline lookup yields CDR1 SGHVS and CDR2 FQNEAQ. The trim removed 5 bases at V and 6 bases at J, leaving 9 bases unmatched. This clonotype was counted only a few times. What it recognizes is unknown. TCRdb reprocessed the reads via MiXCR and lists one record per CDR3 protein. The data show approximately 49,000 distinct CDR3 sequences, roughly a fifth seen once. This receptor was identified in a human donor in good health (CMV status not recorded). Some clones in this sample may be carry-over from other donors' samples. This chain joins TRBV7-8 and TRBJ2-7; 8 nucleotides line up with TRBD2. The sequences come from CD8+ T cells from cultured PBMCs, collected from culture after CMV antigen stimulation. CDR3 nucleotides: TGTGCCAGCAGCCCGGGACTAGGGTTAGGCGAGCAGTACTTC. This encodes CASSPGLGLGEQYF.